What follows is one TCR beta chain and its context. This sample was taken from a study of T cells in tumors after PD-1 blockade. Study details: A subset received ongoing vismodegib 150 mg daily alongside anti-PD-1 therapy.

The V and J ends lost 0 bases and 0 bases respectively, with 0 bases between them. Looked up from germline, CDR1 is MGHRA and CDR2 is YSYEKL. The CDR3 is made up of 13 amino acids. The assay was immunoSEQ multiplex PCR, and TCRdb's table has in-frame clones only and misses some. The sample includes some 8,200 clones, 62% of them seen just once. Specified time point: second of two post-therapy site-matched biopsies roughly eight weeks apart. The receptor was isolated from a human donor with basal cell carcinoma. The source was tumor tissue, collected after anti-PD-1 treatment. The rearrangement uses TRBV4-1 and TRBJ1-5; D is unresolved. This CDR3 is CASSQDSNQPQHF. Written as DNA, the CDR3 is TGCGCCAGCAGCCAAGATAGCAATCAGCCCCAGCATTTT.